Listed below are T cell receptor beta chains from one sample, sequenced in a study of a mutant IDH1 vaccine in newly diagnosed glioma. Profiled with immunoSEQ multiplex PCR; TCRdb holds only in-frame clones, not every one. The data contain about 32,000 clones, around 83% of them seen just once; the ten biggest clones take up approximately 6.9%. No antigen is known for these receptors. This material consisted of PBMCs, taken from a glioma patient whose treatment included an IDH1 peptide vaccine. These receptors were collected from a woman in her late teens or twenties with glioma. The CDR3 runs from the conserved cysteine through the conserved F or W. Each record gives: clone size, D gene, V gene, J gene, CDR3 DNA, CDR3 protein. D genes are given only for firm matches. Clone size is stated in some rows and not others, as once, few, many or a class when expanded.

clone size: -
D gene: TRBD1
V gene: TRBV7-8
J gene: TRBJ2-7
CDR3 DNA: TGTGCCAGCAGCCCACGGTCGCAGGGGGCTTCCTACGAGCAGTACTTC
CDR3 protein: CASSPRSQGASYEQYF

clone size: few
D gene: -
V gene: TRBV30
J gene: TRBJ1-1
CDR3 DNA: TGTGCCTGGAGTGTAGGTCGGACATCAGCCTGGGGCACTGAAGCTTTCTTT
CDR3 protein: CAWSVGRTSAWGTEAFF

clone size: -
D gene: TRBD2
V gene: TRBV5-1
J gene: TRBJ2-7
CDR3 DNA: TGCGCCAGCAGCAGGGGACTAGCGGGAGGCTTCTCCTACGAGCAGTACTTC
CDR3 protein: CASSRGLAGGFSYEQYF

clone size: -
D gene: -
V gene: TRBV19
J gene: TRBJ1-1
CDR3 DNA: TGTGCCAGTAACTTTGGGTCGGCAGGGCCTAAACCTGAAGCTTTCTTT
CDR3 protein: CASNFGSAGPKPEAFF

clone size: -
D gene: TRBD1
V gene: TRBV10-3
J gene: TRBJ1-4
CDR3 DNA: TGTGCCATCAGACAGGGGGCCGGGGAAAAACTGTTTTTT
CDR3 protein: CAIRQGAGEKLFF

clone size: -
D gene: -
V gene: TRBV19
J gene: TRBJ2-2
CDR3 DNA: TGTGCCACCCACGGGTTTTTGGGCCCGAACACCGGGGAGCTGTTTTTT
CDR3 protein: CATHGFLGPNTGELFF

clone size: -
D gene: -
V gene: TRBV7-2
J gene: TRBJ2-1
CDR3 DNA: TGTGCCAGCAGCTTGGTTTTTGGCGGGACACCCTACAATGAGCAGTTCTTC
CDR3 protein: CASSLVFGGTPYNEQFF

clone size: -
D gene: -
V gene: TRBV19
J gene: TRBJ1-1
CDR3 DNA: TGTGCCAGTAGCCTTACAGATAACACTGAAGCTTTCTTT
CDR3 protein: CASSLTDNTEAFF

clone size: -
D gene: -
V gene: TRBV13
J gene: TRBJ2-3
CDR3 DNA: TGTGCCAGCAGCTTACAGGAGGGGTCAGATACGCAGTATTTT
CDR3 protein: CASSLQEGSDTQYF

clone size: -
D gene: TRBD1
V gene: TRBV29-1
J gene: TRBJ2-1
CDR3 DNA: TGCAGCGTAGCTTCCGGGACAGCTAACAATGAGCAGTTCTTC
CDR3 protein: CSVASGTANNEQFF

clone size: -
D gene: TRBD1
V gene: TRBV5-6
J gene: TRBJ1-4
CDR3 DNA: TGTGCCAGCAGCTCGGGACAAGGGGGCAGTGAAAAACTGTTTTTT
CDR3 protein: CASSSGQGGSEKLFF

clone size: -
D gene: -
V gene: TRBV13
J gene: TRBJ2-1
CDR3 DNA: TGTGCCAGCAGCTCTCGAGCGGAGAGCTCCTACAATGAGCAGTTCTTC
CDR3 protein: CASSSRAESSYNEQFF

clone size: -
D gene: -
V gene: TRBV28
J gene: TRBJ1-1
CDR3 DNA: TGTGCCAGCAGCTGGGGGACCAGGGGTCACACTGAAGCTTTCTTT
CDR3 protein: CASSWGTRGHTEAFF

clone size: -
D gene: TRBD2
V gene: TRBV7-9
J gene: TRBJ2-7
CDR3 DNA: TGTGCCAGCAGCTTAGGGACTAGCGGGGGCTCCTACGAGCAGTACTTC
CDR3 protein: CASSLGTSGGSYEQYF

clone size: -
D gene: TRBD1
V gene: TRBV5-1
J gene: TRBJ2-5
CDR3 DNA: TGCGCCAGCAGCTTGGGACAGGGGAAAGAGACCCAGTACTTC
CDR3 protein: CASSLGQGKETQYF

clone size: once
D gene: -
V gene: TRBV5-6
J gene: TRBJ1-2
CDR3 DNA: TGTGCCAGCACCGACAGCTCCTATGGCTACACCTTC
CDR3 protein: CASTDSSYGYTF

clone size: -
D gene: -
V gene: TRBV15
J gene: TRBJ2-7
CDR3 DNA: TGTGCCACCAGCAGGAAACGGGACGCGGGTGGGGAGCAGTACTTC
CDR3 protein: CATSRKRDAGGEQYF

clone size: few
D gene: TRBD1
V gene: TRBV19
J gene: TRBJ1-5
CDR3 DNA: TGTGCCAGTAGTGCCAAGGGGACAGGGGACTGGCATCAGCCCCAGCATTTT
CDR3 protein: CASSAKGTGDWHQPQHF

clone size: -
D gene: TRBD1
V gene: TRBV2
J gene: TRBJ1-4
CDR3 DNA: TGTGCCAGCGGGGGGACAGGGTCTAATGAAAAACTGTTTTTT
CDR3 protein: CASGGTGSNEKLFF

clone size: few
D gene: -
V gene: TRBV6-4
J gene: TRBJ2-2
CDR3 DNA: TGTGCCAGCAGTGACTCGGAAACCGGGGAGCTGTTTTTT
CDR3 protein: CASSDSETGELFF

clone size: -
D gene: -
V gene: TRBV15
J gene: TRBJ1-1
CDR3 DNA: TGTGCCACCAGCAGAGTTGGGGGATCCGAAGCTTTCTTT
CDR3 protein: CATSRVGGSEAFF

clone size: -
D gene: -
V gene: TRBV4-3
J gene: TRBJ2-6
CDR3 DNA: TGCGCCAGCAGCCAAGAGGGACAATCGGGAGGGGCCAACGTCCTGACTTTC
CDR3 protein: CASSQEGQSGGANVLTF

clone size: few
D gene: -
V gene: TRBV18
J gene: TRBJ1-1
CDR3 DNA: TGTGCCAGCTCTCTCCAGGGGAACACTGAAGCTTTCTTT
CDR3 protein: CASSLQGNTEAFF

clone size: -
D gene: TRBD1
V gene: TRBV27
J gene: TRBJ1-5
CDR3 DNA: TGTGCCAGCAGTTTACAGGGGGCGTGGGGCAATCAGCCCCAGCATTTT
CDR3 protein: CASSLQGAWGNQPQHF

clone size: -
D gene: -
V gene: TRBV7-9
J gene: TRBJ2-3
CDR3 DNA: TGTGCCAGCAGAACGGACCCGGGCACAGATACGCAGTATTTT
CDR3 protein: CASRTDPGTDTQYF

clone size: -
D gene: TRBD2
V gene: TRBV15
J gene: TRBJ2-6
CDR3 DNA: TGTGCCACCAGCCCCCGACTAGCCATCTCTGGGGCCAACGTCCTGACTTTC
CDR3 protein: CATSPRLAISGANVLTF

clone size: -
D gene: -
V gene: TRBV19
J gene: TRBJ1-1
CDR3 DNA: TGTGCCACTAACGACCCACTGAACACTGAAGCTTTCTTT
CDR3 protein: CATNDPLNTEAFF

clone size: -
D gene: TRBD1
V gene: TRBV5-1
J gene: TRBJ1-1
CDR3 DNA: TGCGCCACCGCCCGGGACAGAAACACTGAAGCTTTCTTT
CDR3 protein: CATARDRNTEAFF